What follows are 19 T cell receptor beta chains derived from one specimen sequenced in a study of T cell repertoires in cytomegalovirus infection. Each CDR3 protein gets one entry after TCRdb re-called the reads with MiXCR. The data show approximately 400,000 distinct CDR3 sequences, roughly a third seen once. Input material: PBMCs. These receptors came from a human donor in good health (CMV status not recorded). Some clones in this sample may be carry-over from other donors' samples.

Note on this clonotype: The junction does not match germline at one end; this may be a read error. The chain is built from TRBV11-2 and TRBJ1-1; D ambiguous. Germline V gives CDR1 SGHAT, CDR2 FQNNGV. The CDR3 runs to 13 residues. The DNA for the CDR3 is TGTGCCCGCAGCTTGAGGGCGTCAGCTGAAGCTTTCTTT. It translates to CARSLRASAEAFF.

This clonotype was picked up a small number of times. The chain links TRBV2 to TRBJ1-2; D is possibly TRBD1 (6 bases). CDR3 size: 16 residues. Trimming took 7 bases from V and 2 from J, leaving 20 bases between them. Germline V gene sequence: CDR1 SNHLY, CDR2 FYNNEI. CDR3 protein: CASTGTRRSTNYGYTF. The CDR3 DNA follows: TGTGCCAGCACCGGGACACGCAGATCAACCAACTATGGCTACACCTTC.

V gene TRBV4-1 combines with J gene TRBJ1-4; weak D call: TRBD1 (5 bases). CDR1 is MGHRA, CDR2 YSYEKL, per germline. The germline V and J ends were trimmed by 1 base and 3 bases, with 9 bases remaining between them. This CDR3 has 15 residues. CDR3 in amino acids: CASSQGQSANEKLFF. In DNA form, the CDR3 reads TGCGCCAGCAGCCAAGGACAGTCGGCTAATGAAAAACTGTTTTTT.

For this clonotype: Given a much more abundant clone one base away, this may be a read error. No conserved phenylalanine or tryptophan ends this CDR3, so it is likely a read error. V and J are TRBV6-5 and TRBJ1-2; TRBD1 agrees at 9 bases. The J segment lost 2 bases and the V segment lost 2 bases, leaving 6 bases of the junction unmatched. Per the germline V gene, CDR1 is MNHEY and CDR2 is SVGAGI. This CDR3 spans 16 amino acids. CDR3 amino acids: CASSYRGTGLNYGYTC. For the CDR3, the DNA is TGTGCCAGCAGTTACAGGGGGACAGGGTTAAACTATGGCTACACCTGC.

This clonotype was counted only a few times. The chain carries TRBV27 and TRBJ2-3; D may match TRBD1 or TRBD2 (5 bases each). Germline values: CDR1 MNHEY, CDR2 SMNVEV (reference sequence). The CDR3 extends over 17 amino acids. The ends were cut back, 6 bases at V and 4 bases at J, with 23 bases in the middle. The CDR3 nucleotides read TGTGCCAGCAGCCCTCCTACGGACTGGGGCCTCCCAGATACGCAGTATTTT. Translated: CASSPPTDWGLPDTQYF.

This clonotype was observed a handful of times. In DNA, the CDR3 is TGTGCCAGCAGTGATCTGGGAGCAGGGGGGTATGGCTACACCTTC. It codes for CASSDLGAGGYGYTF. The gene calls are TRBV25-1 and TRBJ1-2; 7 nucleotides match TRBD1. In germline, CDR1 is MGHDK, CDR2 SYGVNS. J was trimmed by 5 bases and V by 3 bases; bases with no gene match: 9. This CDR3 is 15 amino acids long.

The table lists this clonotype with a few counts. The DNA of the CDR3 is TGTGCCAGCAGCTTAATGGCAGGGGGCGTGAACACTGAAGCTTTCTTT. Protein product: CASSLMAGGVNTEAFF. This chain joins TRBV7-8 and TRBJ1-1, with TRBD1 matching 8 bases. This CDR3 is built from 16 residues. Germline-derived CDR1 and CDR2 are SGHVS and FQNEAQ. J lost 0 bases, V lost 2 bases, and 5 bases had no gene match.

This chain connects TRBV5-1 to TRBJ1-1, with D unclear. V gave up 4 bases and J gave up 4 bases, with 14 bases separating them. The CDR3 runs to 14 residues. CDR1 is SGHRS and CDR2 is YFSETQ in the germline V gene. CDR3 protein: CASSSKRGATEAFF. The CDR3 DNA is TGCGCCAGCAGCAGTAAACGGGGAGCCACTGAAGCTTTCTTT.

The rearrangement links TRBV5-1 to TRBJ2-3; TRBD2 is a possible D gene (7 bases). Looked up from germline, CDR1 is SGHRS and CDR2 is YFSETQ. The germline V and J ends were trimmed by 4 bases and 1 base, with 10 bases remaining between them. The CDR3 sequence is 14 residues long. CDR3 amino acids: CASSRGAGTDTQYF. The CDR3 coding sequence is TGCGCCAGCAGCCGGGGGGCCGGCACAGATACGCAGTATTTT.

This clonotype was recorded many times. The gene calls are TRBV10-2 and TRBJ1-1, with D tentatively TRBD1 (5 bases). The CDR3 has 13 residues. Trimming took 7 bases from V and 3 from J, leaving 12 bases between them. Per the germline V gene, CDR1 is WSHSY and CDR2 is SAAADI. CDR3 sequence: CASNTAGDTEAFF. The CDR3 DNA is TGCGCCAGCAATACGGCGGGGGACACTGAAGCTTTCTTT.

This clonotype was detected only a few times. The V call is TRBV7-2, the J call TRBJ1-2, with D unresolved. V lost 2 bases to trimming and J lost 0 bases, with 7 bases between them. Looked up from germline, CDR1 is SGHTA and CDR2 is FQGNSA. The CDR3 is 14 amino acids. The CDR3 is CASSLQESNYGYTF. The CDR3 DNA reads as TGTGCCAGCAGCTTACAGGAGTCTAACTATGGCTACACCTTC.

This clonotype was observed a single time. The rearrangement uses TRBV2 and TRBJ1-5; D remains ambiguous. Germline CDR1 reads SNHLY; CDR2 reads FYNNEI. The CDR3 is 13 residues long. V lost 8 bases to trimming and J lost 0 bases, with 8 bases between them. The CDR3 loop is CASRLDSNQPQHF. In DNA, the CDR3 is TGTGCCAGCCGTTTGGATAGCAATCAGCCCCAGCATTTT. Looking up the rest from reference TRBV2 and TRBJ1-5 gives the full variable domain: EPEVTQTPSHQVTQMGQEVILRCVPISNHLYFYWYRQILGQKVEFLVSFYNNEISEKSEIFDDQFSVERPDGSNFTLKIRSTKLEDSAMYFCASRLDSNQPQHFGDGTRLSIL.

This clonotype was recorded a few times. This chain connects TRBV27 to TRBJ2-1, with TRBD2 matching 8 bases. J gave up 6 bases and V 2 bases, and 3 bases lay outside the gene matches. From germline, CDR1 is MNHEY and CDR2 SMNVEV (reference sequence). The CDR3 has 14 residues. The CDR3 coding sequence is TGTGCCAGCAGTTTAAGCGGGAGCACCAATGAGCAGTTCTTC. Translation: CASSLSGSTNEQFF.

The CDR3 here is CASSHIPETPSSSYEQYF. CDR3 nucleotide sequence: TGTGCCAGCAGCCATATCCCCGAAACCCCATCGAGCTCCTACGAGCAGTACTTC. The rearrangement uses TRBV6-6 and TRBJ2-7; D not resolved. The CDR3 consists of 18 residues. The V and J ends lost 6 bases and 0 bases respectively, with 24 bases between them. CDR1 is MNHNY, CDR2 SVGAGI, per germline (reference sequence).

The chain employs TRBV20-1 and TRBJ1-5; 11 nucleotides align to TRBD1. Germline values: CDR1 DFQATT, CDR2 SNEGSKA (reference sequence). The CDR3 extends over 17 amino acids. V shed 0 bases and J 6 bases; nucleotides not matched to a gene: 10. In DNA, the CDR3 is TGCAGTGCTAGAGATTCGAGTTTCGGGACAGGGGGTCAGCCCCAGCATTTT. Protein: CSARDSSFGTGGQPQHF.

The CDR3: CASSYSRVQGREAFF. Written as DNA, the CDR3 is TGTGCCAGCAGTTACTCGAGAGTACAGGGCCGTGAAGCTTTCTTT. The gene calls are TRBV6-5 and TRBJ1-1, with a tentative D call TRBD1 (6 bases). The CDR3 loop spans 15 amino acids. Trimming removed 0 bases at V and 7 bases at J, with 15 bases between. The germline CDR1 and CDR2 sequences are MNHEY and SVGAGI.

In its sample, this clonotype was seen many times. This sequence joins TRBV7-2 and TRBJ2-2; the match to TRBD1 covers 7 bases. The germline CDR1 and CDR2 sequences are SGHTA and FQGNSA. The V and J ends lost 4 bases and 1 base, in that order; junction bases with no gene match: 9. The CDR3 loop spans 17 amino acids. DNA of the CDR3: TGTGCCAGCAGCTCTCTCATCGGGACAGTGAACACCGGGGAGCTGTTTTTT. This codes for CASSSLIGTVNTGELFF.

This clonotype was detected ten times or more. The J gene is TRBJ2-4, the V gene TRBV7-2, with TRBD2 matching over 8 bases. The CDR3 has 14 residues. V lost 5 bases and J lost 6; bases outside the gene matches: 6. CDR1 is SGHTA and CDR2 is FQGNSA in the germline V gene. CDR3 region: CASSPRGVRNIQYF. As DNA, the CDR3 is TGTGCCAGCAGCCCGCGGGGGGTCAGAAACATTCAGTACTTC.

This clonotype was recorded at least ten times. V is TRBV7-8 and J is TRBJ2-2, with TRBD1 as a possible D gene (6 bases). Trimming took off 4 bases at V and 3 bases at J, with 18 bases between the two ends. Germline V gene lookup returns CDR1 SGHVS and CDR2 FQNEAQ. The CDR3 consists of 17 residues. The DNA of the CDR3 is TGTGCCAGCAGCTCCGCGTCGGGACACCAAGACACCGGGGAGCTGTTTTTT. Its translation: CASSSASGHQDTGELFF.